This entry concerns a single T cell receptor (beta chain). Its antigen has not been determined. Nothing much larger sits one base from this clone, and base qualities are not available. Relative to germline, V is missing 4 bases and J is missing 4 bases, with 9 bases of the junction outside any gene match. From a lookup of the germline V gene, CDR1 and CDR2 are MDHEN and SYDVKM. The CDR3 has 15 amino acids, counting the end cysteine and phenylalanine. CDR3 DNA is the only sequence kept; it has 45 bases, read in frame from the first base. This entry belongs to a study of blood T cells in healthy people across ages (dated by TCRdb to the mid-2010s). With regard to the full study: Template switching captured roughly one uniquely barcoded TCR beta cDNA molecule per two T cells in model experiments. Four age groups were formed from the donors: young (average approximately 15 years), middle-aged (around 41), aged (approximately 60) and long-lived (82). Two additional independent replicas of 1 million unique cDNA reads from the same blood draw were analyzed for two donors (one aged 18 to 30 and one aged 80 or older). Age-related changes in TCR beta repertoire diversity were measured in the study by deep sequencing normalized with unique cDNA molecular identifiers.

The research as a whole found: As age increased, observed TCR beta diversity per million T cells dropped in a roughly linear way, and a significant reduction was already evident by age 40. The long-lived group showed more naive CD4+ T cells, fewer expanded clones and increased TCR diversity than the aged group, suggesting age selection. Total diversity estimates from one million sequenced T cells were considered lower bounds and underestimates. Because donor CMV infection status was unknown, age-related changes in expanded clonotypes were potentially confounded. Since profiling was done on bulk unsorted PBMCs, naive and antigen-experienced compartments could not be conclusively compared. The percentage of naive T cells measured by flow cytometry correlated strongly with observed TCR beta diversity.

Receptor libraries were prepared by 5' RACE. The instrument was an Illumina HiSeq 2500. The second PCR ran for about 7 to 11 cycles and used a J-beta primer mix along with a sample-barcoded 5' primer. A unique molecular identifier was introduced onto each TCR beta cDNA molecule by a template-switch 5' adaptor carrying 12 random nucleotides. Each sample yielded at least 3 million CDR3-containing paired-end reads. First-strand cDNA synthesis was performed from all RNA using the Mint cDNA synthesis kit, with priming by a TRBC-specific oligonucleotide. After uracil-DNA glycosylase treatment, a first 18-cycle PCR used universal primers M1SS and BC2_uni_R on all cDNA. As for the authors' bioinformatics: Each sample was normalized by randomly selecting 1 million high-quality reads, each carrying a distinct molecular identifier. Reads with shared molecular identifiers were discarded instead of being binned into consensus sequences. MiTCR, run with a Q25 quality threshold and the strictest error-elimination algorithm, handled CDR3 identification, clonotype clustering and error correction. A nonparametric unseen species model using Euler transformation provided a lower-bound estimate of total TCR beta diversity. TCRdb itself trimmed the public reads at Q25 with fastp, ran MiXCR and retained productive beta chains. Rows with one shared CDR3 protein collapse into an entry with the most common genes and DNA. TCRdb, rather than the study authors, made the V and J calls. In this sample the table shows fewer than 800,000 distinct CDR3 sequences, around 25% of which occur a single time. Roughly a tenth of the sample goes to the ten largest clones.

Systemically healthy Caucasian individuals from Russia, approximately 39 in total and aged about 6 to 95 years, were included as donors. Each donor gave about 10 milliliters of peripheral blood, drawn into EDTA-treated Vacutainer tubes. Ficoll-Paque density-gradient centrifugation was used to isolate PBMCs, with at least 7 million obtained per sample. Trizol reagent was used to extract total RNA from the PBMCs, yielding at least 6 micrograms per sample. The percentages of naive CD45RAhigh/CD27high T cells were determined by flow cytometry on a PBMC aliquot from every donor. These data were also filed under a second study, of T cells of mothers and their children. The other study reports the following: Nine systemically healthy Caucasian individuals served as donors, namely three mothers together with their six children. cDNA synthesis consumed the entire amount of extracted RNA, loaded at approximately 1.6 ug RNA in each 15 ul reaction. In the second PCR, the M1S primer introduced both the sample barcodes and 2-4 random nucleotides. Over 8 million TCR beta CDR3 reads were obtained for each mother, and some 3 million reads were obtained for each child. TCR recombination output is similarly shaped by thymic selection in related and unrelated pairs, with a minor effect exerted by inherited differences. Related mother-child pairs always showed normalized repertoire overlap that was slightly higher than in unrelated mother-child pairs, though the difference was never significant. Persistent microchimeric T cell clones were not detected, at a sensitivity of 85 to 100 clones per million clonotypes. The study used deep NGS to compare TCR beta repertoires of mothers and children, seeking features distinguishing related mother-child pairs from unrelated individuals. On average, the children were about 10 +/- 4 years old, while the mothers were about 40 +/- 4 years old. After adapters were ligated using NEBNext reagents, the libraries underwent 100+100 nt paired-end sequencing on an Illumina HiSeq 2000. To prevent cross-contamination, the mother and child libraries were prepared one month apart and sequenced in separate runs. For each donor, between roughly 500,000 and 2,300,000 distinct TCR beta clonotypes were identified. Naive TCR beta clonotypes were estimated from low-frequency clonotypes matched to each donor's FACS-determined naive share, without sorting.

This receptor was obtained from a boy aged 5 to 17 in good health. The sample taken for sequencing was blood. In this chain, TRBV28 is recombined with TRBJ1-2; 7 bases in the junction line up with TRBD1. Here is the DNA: TGTGCCAGCAGTTCACAGGGGCGAGATAGCTATGGCTACACCTTC. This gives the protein CASSSQGRDSYGYTF.